Listed below are T cell receptor beta chains from one sample, sequenced in a study of radiotherapy plus CTLA-4 blockade in lung cancer. Method: immunoSEQ multiplex PCR; TCRdb's copy keeps in-frame clones and lacks some. The sample comprises some 37,000 clones, about 68% of which are singletons, and almost 9% rests with the top ten. The material sequenced was peripheral blood, taken from a patient treated with radiotherapy plus ipilimumab. Source of these receptors: a human donor with non-small cell lung cancer who had stable disease on radiotherapy plus ipilimumab. Each CDR3 is given with its conserved first and last residue. D genes are given only for firm matches. Expanded clones get a size class; other rows say once, few or many, or leave the size out.

j_gene: TRBJ2-2; v_gene: TRBV7-9; d_gene: .; abundance: .; CDR3nt: TGTGCCAGCAGATGGGACCTACACACCGGGGAGCTGTTTTTT; CDR3aa: CASRWDLHTGELFF
j_gene: TRBJ1-5; v_gene: TRBV5-6; d_gene: TRBD1; abundance: .; CDR3nt: TGTGCCAGCAGCGGCGACAGGGGGGATCAGCCCCAGCATTTT; CDR3aa: CASSGDRGDQPQHF
j_gene: TRBJ1-3; v_gene: TRBV4-1; d_gene: .; abundance: .; CDR3nt: TGCGCCAGCAGCCAAGTCCGAGCAGGGTTTGGAAACACCATATATTTT; CDR3aa: CASSQVRAGFGNTIYF
j_gene: TRBJ1-5; v_gene: TRBV6-1; d_gene: .; abundance: .; CDR3nt: TGTGCCAGCAACCAGGGTTATCAGCCCCAGCATTTT; CDR3aa: CASNQGYQPQHF
j_gene: TRBJ2-3; v_gene: TRBV5-6; d_gene: .; abundance: .; CDR3nt: TGTGCCAGCAGCTTGAACACAGATACGCAGTATTTT; CDR3aa: CASSLNTDTQYF
j_gene: TRBJ2-7; v_gene: TRBV2; d_gene: .; abundance: .; CDR3nt: TGTGCCAGCAGTGAAAGACTGAACTACGAGCAGTACTTC; CDR3aa: CASSERLNYEQYF
j_gene: TRBJ1-1; v_gene: TRBV6-5; d_gene: .; abundance: .; CDR3nt: TGTGCCAGCAGGGGCCTCACTGCGGAAGCTTTCTTT; CDR3aa: CASRGLTAEAFF
j_gene: TRBJ1-1; v_gene: TRBV18; d_gene: .; abundance: .; CDR3nt: TGTGCCAGCTCACCTGCCCGGGGCTCTAACACTGAAGCTTTCTTT; CDR3aa: CASSPARGSNTEAFF
j_gene: TRBJ2-5; v_gene: TRBV29-1; d_gene: .; abundance: .; CDR3nt: TGCAGCGCTGGCCCGGGAGAGACCCAGTACTTC; CDR3aa: CSAGPGETQYF
j_gene: TRBJ1-2; v_gene: TRBV7-3; d_gene: .; abundance: .; CDR3nt: TGTGCCAGCAGCCAGGCCGCCAGAAACGCTAACTATGGCTACACCTTC; CDR3aa: CASSQAARNANYGYTF
j_gene: TRBJ2-1; v_gene: TRBV6-5; d_gene: TRBD2; abundance: .; CDR3nt: TGTGCCAGCAGTTACTCGGCGGGGGGGTCCTACAATGAGCAGTTCTTC; CDR3aa: CASSYSAGGSYNEQFF
j_gene: TRBJ1-2; v_gene: TRBV16; d_gene: .; abundance: few; CDR3nt: TGTGCCAGCAGCCAATCGGCAGTCCAATATGGCTACACCTTC; CDR3aa: CASSQSAVQYGYTF
j_gene: TRBJ1-2; v_gene: TRBV9; d_gene: .; abundance: once; CDR3nt: TGTGCCAGCAGCGCAGGGGACGACTATGGCTACACCTTC; CDR3aa: CASSAGDDYGYTF
j_gene: TRBJ1-5; v_gene: TRBV19; d_gene: .; abundance: .; CDR3nt: TGTGCCAGTAGTATCGGGCGGTCTCGGGGTCAGCCCCAGCATTTT; CDR3aa: CASSIGRSRGQPQHF
j_gene: TRBJ1-3; v_gene: TRBV11-2; d_gene: TRBD1; abundance: .; CDR3nt: TGTGCCAGCAGCGCCCCGACAGGGGGCGGGTACACCATATATTTT; CDR3aa: CASSAPTGGGYTIYF
j_gene: TRBJ2-5; v_gene: TRBV14; d_gene: TRBD1; abundance: .; CDR3nt: TGTGCCAGCAGCCAGGTTACAGGGGGCAGAGAAGAGACCCAGTACTTC; CDR3aa: CASSQVTGGREETQYF
j_gene: TRBJ2-7; v_gene: TRBV19; d_gene: .; abundance: few; CDR3nt: TGTGCCAGTAGTATAGTTGGGGGCTCCTACGAGCAGTACTTC; CDR3aa: CASSIVGGSYEQYF
j_gene: TRBJ1-2; v_gene: TRBV9; d_gene: .; abundance: .; CDR3nt: TGTGCCAGCAGCGTAGAACAGGGATCGTATGGCTACACCTTC; CDR3aa: CASSVEQGSYGYTF